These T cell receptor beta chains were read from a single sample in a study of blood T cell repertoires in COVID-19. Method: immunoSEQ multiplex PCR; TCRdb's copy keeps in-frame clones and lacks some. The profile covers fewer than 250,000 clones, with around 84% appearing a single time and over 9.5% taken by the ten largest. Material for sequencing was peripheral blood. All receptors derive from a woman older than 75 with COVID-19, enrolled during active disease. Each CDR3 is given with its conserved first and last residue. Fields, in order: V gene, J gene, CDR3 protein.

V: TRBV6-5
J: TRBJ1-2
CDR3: CASVVNPRGYTF

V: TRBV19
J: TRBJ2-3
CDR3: CASRLQGTGRTDTQYF

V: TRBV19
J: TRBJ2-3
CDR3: CASSVSSGGGTDTQYF

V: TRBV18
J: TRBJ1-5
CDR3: CASSPPGRNSNQPQHF

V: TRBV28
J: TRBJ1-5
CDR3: CASSSGTGGRQPQHF

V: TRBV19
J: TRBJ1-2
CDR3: CASSAGQGPAYGYTF

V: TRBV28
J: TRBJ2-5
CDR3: CASSLPAGLVTQYF

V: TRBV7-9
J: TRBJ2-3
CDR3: CASSFPGGGQYF

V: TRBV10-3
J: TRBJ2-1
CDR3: CAIRSFTGSLFF

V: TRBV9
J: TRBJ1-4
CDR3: CASSANRGDEKLFF

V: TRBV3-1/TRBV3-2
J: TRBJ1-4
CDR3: CASSQGGLEKLFF

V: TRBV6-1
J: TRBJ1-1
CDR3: CASSVYPQGLVPEAFF

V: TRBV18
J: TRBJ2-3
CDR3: CASSPTTGRSTDTQYF

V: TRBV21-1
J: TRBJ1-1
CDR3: CASRDRGGTEAFF

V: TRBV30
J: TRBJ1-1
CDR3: CAWSVLREAFF

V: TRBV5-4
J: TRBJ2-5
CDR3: CASSSDRQETQYF

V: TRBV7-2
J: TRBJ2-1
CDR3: CASSLRRLYNEQFF

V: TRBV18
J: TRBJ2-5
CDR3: CASSTGVGETQYF

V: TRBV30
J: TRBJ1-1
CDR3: CAWSLVREAFF

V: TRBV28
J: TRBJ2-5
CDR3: CASASGGETQYF

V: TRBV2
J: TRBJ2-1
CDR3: CASSAQWSSDEQFF

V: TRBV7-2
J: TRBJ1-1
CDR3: CASTIDRVTEAFF

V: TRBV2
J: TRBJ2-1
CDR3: CASSESGTGFYNEQFF